This is a list of T cell receptor beta chains from one sample in a study of T cells after yellow fever vaccination. One entry per CDR3 protein, called by TCRdb with MiXCR from the 5' RACE reads. The sample shows about 240,000 distinct CDR3 sequences, around 7% of them seen only once. The specimen was CD4+ T cells sorted from PBMCs, collected 15 days after the yellow fever booster vaccination. The source is a man younger than 45 who received the YFV17D yellow fever vaccine. Both conserved end residues are part of each CDR3. Each record gives: D gene, J gene, clone size, V gene, CDR3 protein, CDR3 DNA. D genes are given only for firm matches. Clone sizes are given selectively: once, few, many, or a class where the clone is expanded.

TRBD1,TRBJ2-7,-,TRBV5-4,CASSLEFGQGPYEQYF,TGTGCCAGCAGCTTAGAATTCGGACAGGGTCCCTACGAGCAGTACTTC
TRBD2,TRBJ2-7,-,TRBV20-1,CSARGGSGIYEQYF,TGCAGTGCTAGGGGGGGTAGCGGGATCTACGAGCAGTACTTC
TRBD1,TRBJ1-5,-,TRBV4-2,CASSQDGQGGPFNQPQHF,TGTGCCAGCAGCCAAGACGGACAGGGGGGCCCATTTAATCAGCCCCAGCATTTT
TRBD1,TRBJ2-4,many,TRBV10-2,CASSERDRRIQYF,TGCGCCAGCAGTGAGCGGGACAGGCGAATTCAGTACTTC
-,TRBJ2-7,few,TRBV20-1,CSARGLGGPSYEQYF,TGCAGTGCTAGAGGCTTGGGTGGACCCTCCTACGAGCAGTACTTC
-,TRBJ2-1,many,TRBV20-1,CSASAALAGSYNEQFF,TGCAGTGCTAGCGCGGCTTTGGCGGGAAGCTACAATGAGCAGTTCTTC
-,TRBJ2-4,few,TRBV9,CASSVGFLAKNIQYF,TGTGCCAGCAGCGTAGGGTTTCTAGCCAAAAACATTCAGTACTTC
TRBD1,TRBJ1-1,-,TRBV6-1,CASSQGAQETEAFF,TGTGCCAGCAGTCAGGGGGCACAGGAGACTGAAGCTTTCTTT
-,TRBJ2-1,many,TRBV21-1,CASSKPPLANEQFF,TGTGCCAGCAGCAAACCCCCTCTTGCCAATGAGCAGTTCTTC
-,TRBJ2-7,-,TRBV6-6,CASSFDRHEQYF,TGTGCCAGCAGTTTCGACAGACACGAGCAGTACTTC
TRBD2,TRBJ2-1,few,TRBV20-1,CSARSSGRTNEQFF,TGCAGTGCTAGAAGCAGCGGGAGAACCAATGAGCAGTTCTTC
TRBD1,TRBJ1-5,many,TRBV20-1,CSASVGTGDQPQHF,TGCAGTGCTAGCGTCGGGACAGGGGATCAGCCCCAGCATTTT
-,TRBJ1-5,many,TRBV6-2/TRBV6-3,CASRVRGRQPQHF,TGTGCCAGCAGAGTCCGGGGACGGCAGCCCCAGCATTTT
-,TRBJ2-7,-,TRBV29-1,CSVEANSGEQYF,TGCAGCGTTGAAGCGAATTCAGGCGAGCAGTACTTC
TRBD1,TRBJ2-3,few,TRBV28,CASSLTGTVGINTQYF,TGTGCCAGCAGTTTAACCGGGACAGTGGGCATAAATACGCAGTATTTT
TRBD1,TRBJ1-2,-,TRBV12-3/TRBV12-4,CASSQAPGQVSYGYTF,TGTGCCAGCAGCCAAGCTCCGGGACAGGTCTCCTATGGCTACACCTTC
-,TRBJ2-7,-,TRBV5-6,CASSPSWNYEQYF,TGTGCCAGCAGCCCATCGTGGAATTACGAGCAGTACTTC
TRBD2,TRBJ2-3,few,TRBV3-1,CASSQPTSGRADTQYF,TGTGCCAGCAGCCAGCCGACTAGCGGGAGAGCGGATACGCAGTATTTT
-,TRBJ2-1,many,TRBV9,CASSPRPLADEQFF,TGTGCCAGCAGCCCGCGCCCATTAGCGGATGAGCAGTTCTTC
TRBD2,TRBJ2-7,many,TRBV7-2,CASSFGTRVGYEQYF,TGTGCCAGCAGCTTTGGGACTAGGGTTGGTTACGAGCAGTACTTC
-,TRBJ2-5,few,TRBV7-7,CASSLLSRETQYF,TGTGCTAGCAGCTTACTGTCCAGAGAGACCCAGTACTTC
TRBD1,TRBJ2-5,-,TRBV7-3,CASSYRGRETQYF,TGTGCCAGCAGCTACAGGGGGCGAGAGACCCAGTACTTC
-,TRBJ2-5,many,TRBV6-5,CASSYSGTRQETQYF,TGTGCCAGCAGTTACTCTGGGACAAGACAAGAGACCCAGTACTTC
TRBD1,TRBJ1-1,-,TRBV6-2/TRBV6-3,CASNLYRGRTEAFF,TGTGCCAGCAATCTTTACAGGGGGCGGACTGAAGCTTTCTTT
TRBD2,TRBJ2-3,few,TRBV2,CASSSSSGRADTQYF,TGTGCCAGCAGTTCCTCTAGCGGGAGGGCCGATACGCAGTATTTT
TRBD2,TRBJ2-7,few,TRBV11-2,CASRGREASYEQYF,TGTGCCAGCAGGGGGCGGGAGGCTTCCTACGAGCAGTACTTC
TRBD2,TRBJ2-1,few,TRBV11-3,CASSLDVDGRIFF,TGTGCCAGCAGCTTAGATGTTGACGGGAGGATATTCTTC
-,TRBJ1-5,many,TRBV7-8,CASSFDRSNQPQHF,TGTGCCAGCAGCTTTGACAGGAGCAATCAGCCCCAGCATTTT
TRBD2,TRBJ2-7,-,TRBV7-9,CASSLEETGGYEQYF,TGTGCCAGCAGCTTAGAGGAGACGGGGGGCTACGAGCAGTACTTC
TRBD2,TRBJ2-2,many,TRBV12-3/TRBV12-4,CASSRGANTGELFF,TGTGCCAGCAGTCGGGGGGCGAACACCGGGGAGCTGTTTTTT
TRBD2,TRBJ2-3,many,TRBV5-6,CASSQRGGGTDTQYF,TGTGCCAGCAGCCAGAGAGGCGGGGGGACAGATACGCAGTATTTT
-,TRBJ2-5,many,TRBV5-5,CASSPGEGRQETQYF,TGTGCCAGCAGTCCAGGGGAGGGACGACAAGAGACCCAGTACTTC
TRBD1,TRBJ2-1,-,TRBV11-1,CASSERTGGYSSYNEQFF,TGTGCCAGCAGCGAGAGGACAGGGGGCTACTCATCCTACAATGAGCAGTTCTTC
TRBD1,TRBJ2-7,many,TRBV7-2,CASSFTTGGPHEQYF,TGTGCCAGCAGCTTTACGACAGGGGGCCCTCACGAGCAGTACTTC
TRBD2,TRBJ2-5,few,TRBV20-1,CSVPGSGRSGETQYF,TGCAGTGTTCCTGGTAGCGGGAGGAGCGGTGAGACCCAGTACTTC
-,TRBJ2-1,few,TRBV27,CASSCPYLRQFF,TGTGCCAGCAGTTGCCCCTACCTAAGGCAGTTCTTC
-,TRBJ2-5,many,TRBV4-2,CASSQEPDQETQYF,TGTGCCAGCAGCCAAGAGCCAGACCAAGAGACCCAGTACTTC
-,TRBJ2-3,few,TRBV5-1,CASKDQIKQYF,TGCGCCAGCAAAGACCAGATAAAGCAGTATTTT
TRBD1,TRBJ2-7,-,TRBV6-6,CASSWDSNEQYF,TGTGCCAGCAGTTGGGACAGCAACGAGCAGTACTTC
TRBD2,TRBJ2-3,-,TRBV6-5,CASRKGSLAGGWSQYF,TGTGCCAGCAGAAAAGGATCACTAGCGGGAGGCTGGTCGCAGTATTTT
-,TRBJ1-1,many,TRBV20-1,CSARDRLGGQNTEAFF,TGCAGTGCTAGAGATCGATTGGGCGGGCAGAACACTGAAGCTTTCTTT
TRBD1,TRBJ2-7,few,TRBV29-1,CSVARDRAPDKQYF,TGCAGCGTGGCCCGGGACAGGGCACCCGATAAGCAGTACTTC
TRBD1,TRBJ2-5,many,TRBV25-1,CASSRQGGETQYF,TGTGCCAGCAGTCGACAGGGGGGAGAGACCCAGTACTTC
-,TRBJ1-1,few,TRBV18,CASSSPRRNTEAFF,TGTGCCAGCTCATCACCGCGAAGAAACACTGAAGCTTTCTTT